The 25 T cell receptor beta chains presented below share a single source sample, sequenced in a study of CD8 T cells in Susac syndrome. Reverse transcription used about 0.45 to 1 ug RNA and random hexamers. TCRdb reprocessed the immunoSEQ multiplex PCR reads with MiXCR, giving one entry per CDR3 protein. The sample lists about 300,000 distinct CDR3 sequences; approximately 90% were seen once. Sequences were obtained from CD4+ T cells from PBMCs. Every receptor here comes from a human donor with multiple sclerosis.

The V and J genes are TRBV10-3 and TRBJ1-2; 11 nucleotides match TRBD1. Per the germline V gene, CDR1 is ENHRY and CDR2 is SYGVKD. J gave up 2 bases and V 10 bases, and 3 bases lay outside the gene matches. The CDR3 length is 13 residues. CDR3 in DNA: TGTGCCACGGGACAGGGGGGAAACTATGGCTACACCTTC. This gives the protein CATGQGGNYGYTF.

J is TRBJ2-3 and V is TRBV20-1, with 7 nucleotides matching TRBD2. The CDR3 consists of 12 residues. V trimming: 1 base; J trimming: 12 bases; junction bases outside the gene matches: 7. CDR1 and CDR2 (germline): DFQATT, SNEGSKA (reference sequence). The CDR3 DNA reads as TGCAGTGCTAGAGCGAGTGGGACTACCCAGTATTTT. Translation: CSARASGTTQYF.

The CDR3 sequence: CASTPAHSTDTQYF. CDR3 nucleotides: TGTGCCAGTACCCCAGCCCATAGCACAGATACGCAGTATTTT. The J gene is TRBJ2-3, the V gene TRBV19; D is unclear. Trimming pared 7 bases from V and 0 bases from J, leaving 11 bases between. Germline-derived CDR1 and CDR2 are LNHDA and SQIVND (reference sequence). CDR3 length: 14 residues.

The V call is TRBV11-1, the J call TRBJ2-1, with a weak D call TRBD2 (6 bases). Trimming took 4 bases from V and 4 from J, leaving 14 bases between them. The germline gives CDR1 SGHAT, CDR2 FQDESV (reference sequence). The CDR3 is made up of 15 amino acids. The CDR3 sequence: CASSSRGTSYNEQFF. CDR3 in DNA: TGTGCCAGCAGCTCGAGAGGGACTTCATACAATGAGCAGTTCTTC.

This clonotype is a singleton in its sample. The rearrangement uses TRBV6-1 and TRBJ2-1; 14 positions match TRBD2. Germline V lookup: CDR1 MNHNS, CDR2 SASEGT. The V segment lost 6 bases and the J segment 0 bases; nucleotides outside the gene matches: 7. There are 18 residues in the CDR3. The CDR3 loop is CASRLRLAGGPSYNEQFF. The CDR3 DNA reads as TGTGCCAGCAGACTCAGACTAGCGGGGGGGCCCTCCTACAATGAGCAGTTCTTC.

The chain recombines TRBV5-1 with TRBJ2-7, with 8 nucleotides matching TRBD1. CDR3 length equals 13 residues. V was clipped by 7 bases and J by 5 bases; unmatched bases: 8. The germline V gene encodes CDR1 SGHRS and CDR2 YFSETQ. The CDR3 coding sequence is TGCGCCAGCCGATCGGGACAGGACAACGAGCAGTACTTC. This translates into CASRSGQDNEQYF.

The rearrangement uses TRBV2 and TRBJ2-7; the D gene could be TRBD1 or TRBD2 (6 bases each). Trimming stripped 4 bases from V and 3 bases from J, with 16 bases between. The CDR3 has 15 residues. Germline lookup yields CDR1 SNHLY and CDR2 FYNNEI. The CDR3 DNA reads as TGTGCCAGCAGTGCCGGGGGCTTTGAGGTCTACGAGCAGTACTTC. Its translation is CASSAGGFEVYEQYF.

The chain carries TRBV5-1 and TRBJ2-3, with a weak D call TRBD2 (7 bases). CDR3 length: 17 amino acids. Germline lookup yields CDR1 SGHRS and CDR2 YFSETQ. Trimming pared 0 bases from V and 3 bases from J, leaving 17 bases between. In DNA, the CDR3 is TGCGCCAGCAGCTTGGGAAAAGGGGGGGCCAAGACAGATACGCAGTATTTT. It codes for CASSLGKGGAKTDTQYF.

The rearrangement links TRBV29-1 to TRBJ2-2; possible D gene TRBD2, 6 bases. The CDR3 is 15 amino acids. Trimming took 4 bases from V and 4 from J, leaving 16 bases between them. The germline gives CDR1 SQVTM, CDR2 ANQGSEA. The CDR3 sequence is CSVVVIGRGTGELFF. The CDR3 DNA is TGCAGCGTTGTTGTTATCGGGAGAGGCACCGGGGAGCTGTTTTTT.

This chain's CDR3 is CSARESQGDPQTQYF. As DNA, the CDR3 is TGCAGTGCTAGAGAATCGCAGGGTGATCCTCAGACCCAGTACTTC. This sequence joins TRBV20-1 and TRBJ2-5; maybe TRBD1 (5 bases). Trimming pared 0 bases from V and 6 bases from J, leaving 17 bases between. CDR1 is DFQATT and CDR2 is SNEGSKA in the germline V gene (reference sequence). This CDR3 has 15 residues.

The V and J genes are TRBV19 and TRBJ2-1; D may match TRBD1 or TRBD2 (5 bases each). Between the trimmed V and J ends, which lost 6 bases and 13 bases, there was a span of 16 bases. CDR3 length: 12 amino acids. Germline V gene data show CDR1 as LNHDA and CDR2 as SQIVND (reference sequence). DNA of the CDR3: TGTGCCAGTAGGGCGCGGATGGGGGACCAGTTCTTC. Its protein product is CASRARMGDQFF. The whole variable domain, filled in from reference TRBV19 and TRBJ2-1, reads DGGITQSPKYLFRKEGQNVTLSCEQNLNHDAMYWYRQDPGQGLRLIYYSQIVNDFQKGDIAEGYSVSREKKESFPLTVTSAQKNPTAFYLCASRARMGDQFFGPGTRLTVL.

This chain connects TRBV7-2 to TRBJ1-4; no clear D gene. In germline, CDR1 is SGHTA, CDR2 FQGNSA. V lost 2 bases, J lost 8 bases, and 9 bases lay in between. This CDR3 is 13 amino acids long. The CDR3 DNA sequence: TGTGCCAGCAGCTTACGACTAAGGGAAAAACTGTTTTTT. It yields the protein CASSLRLREKLFF.

This sequence joins TRBV4-3 and TRBJ2-4, with D possibly matching TRBD2 (6 bases). CDR3 length: 12 amino acids. CDR1 is LGHNA, CDR2 YSLEER, per germline. Trimming removed 0 bases at V and 14 bases at J, with 11 bases between. This CDR3 reads CASSQDWGRKYF. CDR3 DNA: TGCGCCAGCAGCCAAGATTGGGGGAGGAAGTACTTC.

The chain joins TRBV6-2 or TRBV6-3 to TRBJ1-5; possibly TRBD1 for D (6 bases). This CDR3 spans 17 amino acids. CDR1 is MNHEY, CDR2 SVGEGT, per germline. V lost 6 bases and J lost 0, with 18 bases in between. The CDR3 sequence is CASSRGQPLYSNQPQHF. CDR3 sequence (DNA): TGTGCCAGCAGCCGAGGACAGCCTTTATATAGCAATCAGCCCCAGCATTTT.

The genes are TRBV12-3 or TRBV12-4 and TRBJ2-7, with TRBD2 as a possible D gene (6 bases). This CDR3 comprises 15 residues. Trimming shortened V by 7 bases and J by 4 bases, and 20 bases separated the two germline ends. This chain's CDR3 is CASTPRGAGKYEQYF. The CDR3 nucleotides are TGTGCCAGCACCCCCCGAGGGGCGGGGAAATACGAGCAGTACTTC.

The chain combines TRBV5-4 with TRBJ2-5; 9 nucleotides match TRBD2. Trimming cost V 3 bases and J 3 bases; bases outside gene matches: 3. Germline-derived CDR1 and CDR2 are SGHNT and YYREEE (reference sequence). This CDR3 comprises 14 residues. As DNA, the CDR3 is TGTGCCAGCAGCTCGCGACTAGCGGAAGAGACCCAGTACTTC. Translating it yields CASSSRLAEETQYF. Complete variable domain (other parts from reference TRBV5-4 and TRBJ2-5): ETGVTQSPTHLIKTRGQQVTLRCSSQSGHNTVSWYQQALGQGPQFIFQYYREEENGRGNFPPRFSGLQFPNYSSELNVNALELDDSALYLCASSSRLAEETQYFGPGTRLLVL.

The rearrangement links TRBV5-1 to TRBJ1-3; D gene ambiguous. The CDR3 is made up of 14 amino acids. The ends were cut back, 2 bases at V and 4 bases at J, with 10 bases in the middle. Germline lookup yields CDR1 SGHRS and CDR2 YFSETQ. This CDR3 reads CASSLTGWGNTIYF. CDR3 coding DNA: TGCGCCAGCAGCTTAACGGGATGGGGAAACACCATATATTTT.

This chain uses TRBV7-3 with TRBJ2-5; 8 positions match TRBD2. The CDR3 runs to 14 residues. V dropped 8 bases and J dropped 5; count of bases not matched to a gene: 10. Germline-derived CDR1 and CDR2 are SGHTA and FQGTGA. CDR3 in amino acids: CASPNLAGRETQYF. The CDR3 DNA reads TGTGCCAGCCCGAACCTAGCGGGTAGGGAGACCCAGTACTTC.

V is TRBV6-1 and J is TRBJ2-2; maybe TRBD2 (5 bases). The V gene's germline CDR1 is MNHNS and CDR2 SASEGT. The V end was cut by 6 bases, the J end by 3 bases, with 14 bases between. This CDR3 is 15 amino acids long. The CDR3 here is CASRDPAGDTGELFF. The CDR3 nucleotides are TGTGCCAGCAGGGACCCCGCCGGGGACACCGGGGAGCTGTTTTTT.

This clonotype has more than one count but fewer than ten. The rearrangement joins TRBV29-1 to TRBJ2-7, with 7 bases aligning to TRBD1. The CDR3 sequence is 15 residues long. Germline V gene sequence: CDR1 SQVTM, CDR2 ANQGSEA. V was pared by 0 bases and J by 4 bases, with 9 bases of the junction left unmatched. This CDR3 reads CSVEDRDSLVYEQYF. The CDR3 DNA sequence: TGCAGCGTTGAAGATAGGGACAGTCTTGTATACGAGCAGTACTTC.

This clonotype was picked up a small number of times. The chain couples TRBV12-3 or TRBV12-4 to TRBJ1-2; D remains unclear. Between the trimmed V and J ends, which lost 1 base and 2 bases, there was a span of 5 bases. The CDR3 consists of 13 residues. CDR3 DNA: TGTGCCAGCAGTTTAGACAACAACTATGGCTACACCTTC. Encoded protein: CASSLDNNYGYTF.

The J gene is TRBJ2-7, the V gene TRBV6-2 or TRBV6-3; 8 bases fit TRBD2. Losses at the gene ends were 5 bases for V and 3 bases for J; bases not matched to a gene: 15. The CDR3 has 17 amino acids. Germline V gives CDR1 MNHEY, CDR2 SVGEGT. The CDR3 DNA sequence: TGTGCCAGCAGTGGGCTCATAAGCGGGAGTGCCCACTACGAGCAGTACTTC. The encoded protein is CASSGLISGSAHYEQYF.

The V and J genes are TRBV29-1 and TRBJ1-1; D perhaps matches TRBD1 (5 bases). V lost 0 bases and J lost 1, with 9 bases in between. The germline CDR1 and CDR2 sequences are SQVTM and ANQGSEA. The CDR3 contains 14 residues. CDR3 amino acids: CSVEEGAANTEAFF. The CDR3 region has the DNA TGCAGCGTTGAAGAAGGGGCAGCGAACACTGAAGCTTTCTTT.

The rearrangement uses TRBV15 and TRBJ2-3; perhaps TRBD2 as D (5 bases). Trimming shortened V by 5 bases and J by 8 bases, and 8 bases separated the two germline ends. This CDR3 region has 11 residues. Germline-derived CDR1 and CDR2 are LNHNV and YYDKDF (reference sequence). CDR3 loop: CATSLAGTQYF. The CDR3 DNA is TGTGCCACCAGCCTAGCTGGTACGCAGTATTTT. The full variable domain, rest sourced from reference TRBV15 and TRBJ2-3, is DAMVIQNPRYQVTQFGKPVTLSCSQTLNHNVMYWYQQKSSQAPKLLFHYYDKDFNNEADTPDNFQSRRPNTSFCFLDIRSPGLGDTAMYLCATSLAGTQYFGPGTRLTVL.

CDR3 nucleotides: TGCGCCAGCAGCGTAAGGAACCGGGACAGGGAGACCCTGATCATGAACACTGAAGCTTTCTTT. This gives the protein CASSVRNRDRETLIMNTEAFF. The rearrangement joins TRBV5-1 to TRBJ1-1; 9 bases map to TRBD1. Germline lookup yields CDR1 SGHRS and CDR2 YFSETQ. The CDR3 extends over 21 amino acids. V was clipped by 4 bases and J by 0 bases; unmatched bases: 22.